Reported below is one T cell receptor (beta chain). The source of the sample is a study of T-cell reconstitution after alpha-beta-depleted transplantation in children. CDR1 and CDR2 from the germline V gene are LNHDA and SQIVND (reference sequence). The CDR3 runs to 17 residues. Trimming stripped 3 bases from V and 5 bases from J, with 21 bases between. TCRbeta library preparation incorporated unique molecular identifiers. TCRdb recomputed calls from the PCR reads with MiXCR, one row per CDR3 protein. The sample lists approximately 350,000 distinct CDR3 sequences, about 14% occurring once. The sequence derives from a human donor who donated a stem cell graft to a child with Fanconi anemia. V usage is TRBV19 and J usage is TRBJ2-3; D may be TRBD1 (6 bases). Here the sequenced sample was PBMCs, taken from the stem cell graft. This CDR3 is CASSISGTQLAGDTQYF. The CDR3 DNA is TGTGCCAGTAGTATCTCCGGGACACAATTAGCTGGAGATACGCAGTATTTT.